This is a list of T cell receptor beta chains from one sample in a study of blood T cell repertoires in COVID-19. Using immunoSEQ multiplex PCR, the repertoire was profiled, and TCRdb retains in-frame clones only, with some absent. The sample holds some 140,000 clones, around 86% seen once. What was sequenced was peripheral blood. These receptors were collected from a woman in her 50s who had recovered from COVID-19. CDR3s include the opening cysteine and the closing phenylalanine or tryptophan. Each record gives: V gene, J gene, CDR3 length, clone size, CDR3 protein. Not every row has a clone size; where given, it reads once, few, many or a size class.

TRBV6-5	TRBJ1-5	15	-	CASNRQGEYNQPQHF
TRBV9	TRBJ1-1	14	-	CASSKQGGNTEAFF
TRBV6-6	TRBJ2-7	13	-	CASSPRSSYEQYF
TRBV4-3	TRBJ2-1	17	-	CASSQEAPQGWGNEQFF
TRBV2	TRBJ2-7	12	-	CASSAQGYEQYF
TRBV18	TRBJ1-2	13	-	CASSPRDTDGYTF
TRBV13	TRBJ2-5	16	once	CASSFSGRGSGETQYF
TRBV5-1	TRBJ2-5	14	-	CASSSLDREETQYF
TRBV5-4	TRBJ2-1	17	-	CASSPAPLAGGDNEQFF
TRBV7-9	TRBJ1-1	14	few	CASSFTGKDTEAFF
TRBV5-1	TRBJ2-7	15	-	CASSLVERGAYEQYF
TRBV7-9	TRBJ2-7	13	few	CASSRGQGNEQYF
TRBV10-2	TRBJ1-2	15	-	CASSESNRGIDGYTF
TRBV5-4	TRBJ1-6	13	-	CASSPGSNSPLHF
TRBV5-5	TRBJ1-6	15	-	CASSLAGVDNSPLHF
TRBV7-9	TRBJ2-7	14	-	CASSGTGITYEQYF
TRBV2	TRBJ2-2	16	-	CASSERQPLHTGELFF
TRBV12-5	TRBJ1-5	19	-	CASGTIPDGIKVGNQPQHF
TRBV30	TRBJ2-3	12	once	CAWMSGLDTQYF
TRBV10-3	TRBJ1-1	14	-	CAISEEASNTEAFF
TRBV11-2	TRBJ2-5	13	-	CASSLDSVETQYF
TRBV2	TRBJ1-2	13	-	CASSQGGNYGYTF
TRBV5-1	TRBJ1-1	13	few	CASSLAVTGEAFF
TRBV19	TRBJ2-2	15	-	CASRGPGLASGELFF
TRBV5-1	TRBJ2-2	13	-	CASSMTETGELFF
TRBV11-2	TRBJ1-1	15	-	CASSLGAGVNTEAFF
TRBV11-2	TRBJ2-4	16	-	CASSFGRGIAKNIQYF
TRBV30	TRBJ2-7	14	-	CAWTLPPRANEQYF